These 19 T cell receptor beta chains came from one sample sequenced in a study of CD8+ T cells in alopecia areata. Sequencing used cDNA as its template, made by extracting RNA and reverse transcribing it. TCRdb keeps only in-frame clones here, not all; method: immunoSEQ multiplex PCR. The table shows about 130,000 clones, with approximately 49% occurring only once. The sample here was CD8+ T cells sorted from blood, taken at week 0. Receptor source: a human donor with alopecia areata.

This clone was observed a few times. This rearrangement joins TRBV7-9 to TRBJ1-4; the D is unclear. The CDR3 spans 12 residues. Germline V gene sequence: CDR1 SEHNR, CDR2 FQNEAQ (reference sequence). Deletions cut 5 bases from V and 5 bases from J, with 6 bases between. CDR3 region: CASSGGNEKLFF. The CDR3 DNA is TGTGCCAGCAGCGGAGGAAATGAAAAACTGTTTTTT. The full variable domain, in which reference TRBV7-9 and TRBJ1-4 provide the parts outside the CDR3, is DTGVSQNPRHKITKRGQNVTFRCDPISEHNRLYWYRQTLGQGPEFLTYFQNEAQLEKSRLLSDRFSAERPKGSFSTLEIQRTEQGDSAMYLCASSGGNEKLFFGSGTQLSVL.

CDR3 sequence: CASSFGTGSNQPQHF. The CDR3 DNA reads as TGTGCCAGCAGTTTCGGGACCGGTAGCAATCAGCCCCAGCATTTT. The J gene is TRBJ1-5, the V gene TRBV27; D perhaps matches TRBD1 (5 bases). Germline CDR1 MNHEY, CDR2 SMNVEV (reference sequence). V was clipped by 3 bases and J by 0 bases, with 9 bases between them. The CDR3 consists of 15 residues.

In this sample, this clone turned up a few times. The V and J genes are TRBV19 and TRBJ1-1; no firm D call. The CDR3 totals 13 residues. Deletions cut 6 bases from V and 1 base from J, with 9 bases between. Germline V gene data show CDR1 as LNHDA and CDR2 as SQIVND (reference sequence). The DNA for the CDR3 is TGTGCCAGTAGCGATGCAGAGAACACTGAAGCTTTCTTT. Residues: CASSDAENTEAFF.

This chain uses TRBV30 with TRBJ2-7; tentative D call: TRBD2 (5 bases). The V end lost 4 bases, the J end lost 3 bases, and 13 bases lay between the germline ends. This CDR3 has 13 residues. Germline CDR1 GTSNPN, CDR2 SVGIG (reference sequence). The CDR3 bases are TGTGCCTGGACCCTTGTCGGGGTCTACGAGCAGTACTTC. This gives the protein CAWTLVGVYEQYF.

The V call is TRBV11-2, the J call TRBJ2-1; the match to TRBD2 covers 7 bases. Germline trimming cut 4 bases from V and 9 bases from J; bases unmatched to any gene: 0. The length of the CDR3 is 11 residues. Per germline, CDR1 SGHAT and CDR2 FQNNGV. The CDR3 DNA sequence: TGTGCCAGCAGCTGGGGGGGTGAGCAGTTCTTC. Translation: CASSWGGEQFF.

V and J are TRBV27 and TRBJ1-2; 7 nucleotides agree with TRBD1. The CDR3 is made up of 14 amino acids. Germline CDR1 MNHEY, CDR2 SMNVEV (reference sequence). V gave up 5 bases and J gave up 6 bases; unmatched junction bases: 9. The CDR3 DNA reads TGTGCCAGCAGTCAAAGACAGGGAGTAGATGGCTACACCTTC. Translated, it gives CASSQRQGVDGYTF.

This clone was observed a few times. This chain connects TRBV7-9 to TRBJ1-2; D remains ambiguous. V shed 7 bases and J shed 2 bases, with 17 bases lying between them. The CDR3 length is 15 residues. CDR1 and CDR2 (germline): SEHNR, FQNEAQ (reference sequence). The CDR3 here is CASTAAGGRNYGYTF. CDR3 DNA: TGTGCCAGCACCGCTGCGGGCGGACGAAACTATGGCTACACCTTC.

This rearrangement joins TRBV27 to TRBJ1-1; D perhaps matches TRBD1 (6 bases). CDR1 and CDR2 (germline): MNHEY, SMNVEV (reference sequence). Trimming cost V 9 bases and J 5 bases, with 28 bases left between them. This CDR3 spans 17 amino acids. CDR3: CASDPCLHMGARTEAFF. For the CDR3, the DNA is TGTGCCAGTGACCCTTGTCTTCATATGGGGGCGAGAACTGAAGCTTTCTTT.

This chain uses TRBV10-3 with TRBJ2-1; D unresolved. V dropped 2 bases and J dropped 4 bases, with 9 bases sitting between them. Germline values: CDR1 ENHRY, CDR2 SYGVKD. CDR3 size: 14 residues. CDR3 in amino acids: CAISEKGTYNEQFF. Written as DNA, the CDR3 is TGTGCCATCAGTGAGAAGGGAACGTACAATGAGCAGTTCTTC.

The rearrangement joins TRBV2 to TRBJ2-3, with 8 positions matching TRBD2. The CDR3 length is 18 residues. Germline V CDR1 and CDR2: SNHLY, FYNNEI. Trimming removed 6 bases from V and 0 bases from J; junction bases left unmatched: 14. CDR3 region: CASRSPSGLTPSTDTQYF. As DNA, the CDR3 is TGTGCCAGCAGATCCCCTAGCGGGCTAACCCCTAGCACAGATACGCAGTATTTT.

For this clone: This likely reflects a read error, since a far larger clone is one base away. This sequence joins TRBV9 and TRBJ2-3; 8 bases are a match to TRBD2. The V gene's germline CDR1 is SGDLS and CDR2 YYNGEE. The CDR3 covers 14 residues. With V trimmed by 5 bases and J by 2 bases, 4 bases remained unmatched. This chain's CDR3 is CASSYGGATDTQYF. Here the CDR3 DNA reads TGTGCCAGCAGTTACGGGGGGGCCACAGATACGCAGTATTTT.

This clone was seen a few times. The chain recombines TRBV4-1 with TRBJ1-4; 9 bases are shared with TRBD1. The CDR3 length is 14 residues. The V and J ends lost 3 bases and 4 bases, in that order; junction bases with no gene match: 0. The V gene's germline CDR1 is MGHRA and CDR2 YSYEKL. CDR3 sequence reads: CASSQTGGNEKLFF. The CDR3, as DNA: TGCGCCAGCAGCCAGACAGGGGGTAATGAAAAACTGTTTTTT.

The chain uses TRBV27 and TRBJ2-7; D is unresolved. Germline CDR1 and CDR2: MNHEY and SMNVEV (reference sequence). V was clipped by 5 bases and J by 2 bases, with 10 bases between them. The CDR3 is 13 residues long. The CDR3 loop reads CASSGGAPYEQYF. The CDR3 DNA follows: TGTGCCAGCAGTGGCGGAGCCCCCTACGAGCAGTACTTC.

The chain recombines TRBV6-1 with TRBJ1-2; D possibly corresponds to TRBD1 (5 bases). The ends were cut back, 1 base at V and 2 bases at J, with 14 bases in the middle. Germline V gene lookup returns CDR1 MNHNS and CDR2 SASEGT. The CDR3 is made up of 16 amino acids. The CDR3: CASSEDGRGRNYGYTF. In DNA form, the CDR3 reads TGTGCCAGCAGTGAAGATGGAAGGGGCCGAAACTATGGCTACACCTTC.

V and J are TRBV5-1 and TRBJ2-5; D is undetermined. The germline V and J ends were trimmed by 4 bases and 5 bases, with 12 bases remaining between them. The V gene's germline CDR1 is SGHRS and CDR2 YFSETQ. There are 13 residues in the CDR3. Here the CDR3 reads CASSPGPRETQYF. The CDR3 DNA follows: TGCGCCAGCAGCCCCGGACCGCGGGAGACCCAGTACTTC.

V gene TRBV29-1 combines with J gene TRBJ1-1; a possible D gene is TRBD1 (5 bases). Germline CDR1 and CDR2: SQVTM and ANQGSEA. V was trimmed by 0 bases and J by 2 bases, leaving 13 bases between them. CDR3 length: 15 residues. The chain's CDR3 is CSVEERSGANTEAFF. The CDR3 DNA follows: TGCAGCGTTGAAGAACGGTCCGGGGCAAACACTGAAGCTTTCTTT.

A remark on this clone: The junction differs from germline at one of its ends, possibly a read error. V usage is TRBV5-4 and J usage is TRBJ2-3; D might be TRBD1 (6 bases). CDR1 and CDR2 (germline): SGHNT, YYREEE (reference sequence). This CDR3 spans 17 amino acids. This CDR3 is CASSQVGTHTHTDTQYF. Written as DNA, the CDR3 is TGCGCCAGCAGCCAAGTAGGGACACACACACACACAGATACGCAGTATTTT.

V and J are TRBV5-1 and TRBJ2-5, with 12 bases identical to TRBD1. V trimming: 3 bases; J trimming: 4 bases; junction bases outside the gene matches: 7. The CDR3 is 16 residues long. The germline CDR1 and CDR2 sequences are SGHRS and YFSETQ. The chain's CDR3 is CASSYRDRGRGETQYF. The CDR3 DNA reads as TGCGCCAGCAGCTACCGGGACAGGGGGCGAGGAGAGACCCAGTACTTC.

The rearrangement joins TRBV5-3 to TRBJ1-5; D is unclear. TRBV5-3 is an ORF, with its function uncertain. This CDR3 spans 12 amino acids. Trimming removed 1 base at V and 1 base at J, with 0 bases between. CDR3 in DNA: TGTGCCAGAAGCTTGAGCAATCAGCCCCAGCATTTT. Its translation is CARSLSNQPQHF.